These 2 T cell receptor beta chains originate from one sample sequenced in a study of control samples from healthy donors and cancer patients. Produced via immunoSEQ multiplex PCR; TCRdb's table is partial and in-frame only. The repertoire has over 85,000 clones, around 89% of them found once; the top ten carry around 4%. The sample comprised PBMCs. The receptors come from a woman aged 55 to 70 with lung cancer.

This sequence joins TRBV7-2 and TRBJ2-1, with D unresolved. This CDR3 contains 17 residues. Trimming left V 1 base short and J 7 bases short, with 20 bases between. Per germline, CDR1 SGHTA and CDR2 FQGNSA. CDR3 DNA: TGTGCCAGCAGCTTAGAATCAGGCCGACGGTTGCGAAATGAGCAGTTCTTC. The encoded protein is CASSLESGRRLRNEQFF.

This chain joins TRBV11-2 and TRBJ1-4, with D perhaps matching TRBD1 (5 bases). CDR3 size: 13 residues. Trimming took 3 bases from V and 7 from J, leaving 9 bases between them. Germline V CDR1 and CDR2: SGHAT, FQNNGV. The CDR3 DNA reads as TGTGCCAGCAGCTTGGGGGGTAGTGAAAAACTGTTTTTT. Encoded protein: CASSLGGSEKLFF.